The present T cell receptor (beta chain) was sequenced within a study of T-cell reconstitution after alpha-beta-depleted transplantation in children (dated by TCRdb to the mid-2010s). As for the study more broadly: Using TCR repertoire profiling, the study quantitatively followed how T-cell immune reconstitution unfolded in children after TCRalphabeta/CD19-depleted allogeneic hematopoietic cell transplantation.

From cysteine to phenylalanine, the CDR3 is 14 amino acids long. Only the CDR3 DNA stays, 42 bases, in frame from base 1. CDR1 is given as DFQATT and CDR2 as SNEGSKA, both from the germline V gene (reference sequence). V and J are truncated by 0 bases and 6 bases respectively, leaving an intervening sequence of 15 bases. Library preparation used PCR. For sequencing, an Illumina HiSeq 2500 was employed. To normalize quantification of the TCRbeta repertoire, the TCR libraries were built with molecular barcoding that relied on unique molecular identifiers. TCRdb cleaned the public reads at Q25 with fastp, built clones with MiXCR and kept in-frame beta chains. Merged by CDR3 protein, the rows form single entries marked with the most common genes and DNA. The sample table contains roughly 610,000 distinct CDR3 sequences; only one count was recorded for more than 9% of them. Together, the top ten hold 4% to 5% of the sample.

In regard to this clonotype: Its antigen is currently not known. One base away there is no much larger clone; base qualities are not given.

The sequence is built from TRBV20-1 and TRBJ2-7; no D gene can be assigned with confidence. The origin of this receptor is a human donor who donated a stem cell graft to a child with acute myeloid leukemia. This material consisted of PBMCs from the stem cell graft donor, taken from the stem cell graft. The DNA sequence reads TGCAGTGCTAGAGAGGTGACGGGCCCCCCCGAGCAGTACTTC. This translates into CSAREVTGPPEQYF.